The clone carrying this T cell receptor beta chain was seen repeatedly, ten times or more. There were TCR beta CDR3 regions amplified from RNA transcripts. Initially, a first-round RT-PCR of the TCR CDR3 employed the HTBI primer set. Using its own MiXCR run on the multiplex PCR reads, TCRdb lists one record per CDR3 protein. This table has roughly 100,000 distinct CDR3 sequences, over 45% appearing once. These data are taken from a study of T cells in Graves' hyperthyroidism and ophthalmopathy. CDR1 and CDR2 (germline): MNHNS, SASEGT. Unmatched junction bases numbered 8, after V lost 2 bases and J lost 8 bases. This CDR3 comprises 15 residues.

Input material: blood. This sequence was found in a man aged 35-49 years with Graves' hyperthyroidism. V is TRBV6-1 and J is TRBJ1-4, with TRBD1 matching 7 bases. This CDR3 reads CASSEIRGAGEKLFF. The CDR3 region has the DNA TGTGCCAGCAGTGAAATCAGGGGGGCTGGAGAAAAACTGTTTTTT.